This note documents a single T cell receptor beta chain sequence. Antigen unknown. Other DNA variants within this sample encode the same CDR3. This entry belongs to a study of shared clonotypes between healthy human individuals. Study at large: The plates for each donor numbered three CD4 naive, three CD4 memory, two CD8 naive and one CD8 memory.

There were no recent acute infections or vaccinations among the donors, who were healthy HIV-negative adults. V lost 6 bases and J 0 bases, leaving 8 bases between the germline ends. The CDR3 is 13 residues long. Germline V lookup: CDR1 MDHEN, CDR2 SYDVKM. Findings and limits, study-wide: In this cohort, only blood was sampled, and tissue repertoires likely differ. Incompleteness in sorted-subset sequencing, despite large depth, was shown by rarefaction.

Profiled with immunoSEQ multiplex PCR; TCRdb holds only in-frame clones, not every one. This sample has roughly 2.2 million clones; approximately 93% occur once, and the top ten carry under 0.45%. This receptor was obtained from a man between 18 and 35 years old in good health. Some clones in this sample may be carry-over from other donors' samples. Sequenced input: naive CD4+ T cells from PBMCs. As for subset: CD45RA+ positively selected. V and J are TRBV28 and TRBJ1-1; D remains ambiguous. The CDR3 region is CASRTRVNTEAFF. CDR3 nucleotides: TGTGCCAGCAGGACTAGAGTGAACACTGAAGCTTTCTTT.